Below, 20 T cell receptor beta chains from the same sample are listed, as sequenced in a study of OX40 agonist ivuxolimab in advanced cancers. Using immunoSEQ multiplex PCR, the repertoire was profiled, and TCRdb retains in-frame clones only, with some absent. The data hold 50,000 to 70,000 clones, with about 83% observed a single time. Specimen: CD4+ or CD8+ T cells sorted from blood, collected in a trial of the OX40 agonist ivuxolimab. The receptors were sampled from an adult with an advanced solid tumor such as melanoma, head and neck, liver or kidney cancer.

J is TRBJ2-5 and V is TRBV7-2; 12 nucleotides line up with TRBD2. Losses at the gene ends were 4 bases for V and 4 bases for J; bases not matched to a gene: 13. Per germline, CDR1 SGHTA and CDR2 FQGNSA. The CDR3 covers 18 residues. The CDR3 reads CASSSRRSTSGRRETQYF. DNA for the CDR3: TGTGCCAGCAGCTCGCGACGCTCGACTAGCGGGAGAAGAGAGACCCAGTACTTC.

This clone was detected a few times. The rearrangement uses TRBV7-9 and TRBJ2-5; the D is unclear. Trimming removed 5 bases at V and 5 bases at J, with 15 bases between. The CDR3 is 14 amino acids. Germline V lookup: CDR1 SEHNR, CDR2 FQNEAQ (reference sequence). CDR3 sequence (DNA): TGTGCCAGCAGCGTCCCAGGAAGTGGGGAGACCCAGTACTTC. As protein: CASSVPGSGETQYF.

The chain has TRBV15 and TRBJ2-7; 8 bases agree with TRBD2. CDR3 size: 15 residues. After removal of 4 bases from V and 1 base from J, the junction contained 6 bases not matched to a gene. Germline assignment: CDR1 LNHNV and CDR2 YYDKDF (reference sequence). The CDR3 protein is CATSKTSGASYEQYF. Here the CDR3 DNA reads TGTGCCACCAGCAAAACTAGCGGAGCATCCTACGAGCAGTACTTC.

Concerning this clone: The identical CDR3 is also encoded by other nucleotide sequences in the sample. This chain joins TRBV6-5 and TRBJ2-2, with D tentatively TRBD1 or TRBD2 (5 bases each). The germline CDR1 and CDR2 sequences are MNHEY and SVGAGI. V was pared by 7 bases and J by 1 base, with 13 bases between. This CDR3 comprises 15 residues. CDR3 DNA sequence: TGTGCCAGCACCCCGGGACGGTTGAACACCGGGGAGCTGTTTTTT. It specifies CASTPGRLNTGELFF.

The V and J genes are TRBV5-4 and TRBJ1-3; D is possibly TRBD1 (5 bases). Germline loops: CDR1 SGHNT, CDR2 YYREEE (reference sequence). The CDR3 is 16 residues long. V dropped 3 bases and J dropped 0 bases, with 13 bases sitting between them. The CDR3, as DNA: TGTGCCAGCAGCTCGGGGGGAAGGGCCTCTGGAAACACCATATATTTT. Protein sequence: CASSSGGRASGNTIYF.

The chain has TRBV7-9 and TRBJ2-5; possible D gene TRBD1, 5 bases. The length of the CDR3 is 15 residues. The V gene's germline CDR1 is SEHNR and CDR2 FQNEAQ (reference sequence). Trimming left V 10 bases short and J 3 bases short, with 21 bases between. The CDR3 bases are TGTGCCATCCCACGGGCAGGGTCGAAGGAAGAGACCCAGTACTTC. Its protein product is CAIPRAGSKEETQYF.

The rearrangement uses TRBV6-4 and TRBJ1-3; D not resolved. Germline-derived CDR1 and CDR2 are MRHNA and SNTAGT. V dropped 0 bases and J dropped 2 bases, with 14 bases sitting between them. This CDR3 comprises 17 residues. The CDR3 nucleotides are TGTGCCAGCAGTGACTCGTTTTCCTGGGGAACTGGAAACACCATATATTTT. Its protein is CASSDSFSWGTGNTIYF.

V usage is TRBV10-3 and J usage is TRBJ1-3; D is unresolved. Trimming took off 3 bases at V and 2 bases at J, with 8 bases between the two ends. This CDR3 is 14 amino acids long. The germline CDR1 and CDR2 sequences are ENHRY and SYGVKD. CDR3 in amino acids: CAISDGRAGNTIYF. DNA for the CDR3: TGTGCCATCAGTGATGGAAGGGCTGGAAACACCATATATTTT.

Here the CDR3 DNA reads TGTGCCAGCAGCCCTGGGACTGCGACCTACGAGCAGTACTTC. Its translation: CASSPGTATYEQYF. V usage is TRBV7-9 and J usage is TRBJ2-7, with D possibly TRBD2 on 6 matching bases. V lost 5 bases to trimming and J lost 2 bases, with 13 bases between them. Germline loops: CDR1 SEHNR, CDR2 FQNEAQ (reference sequence). The CDR3 is made up of 14 amino acids. The full variable domain, completed using reference TRBV7-9 and TRBJ2-7, is DTGVSQNPRHKITKRGQNVTFRCDPISEHNRLYWYRQTLGQGPEFLTYFQNEAQLEKSRLLSDRFSAERPKGSFSTLEIQRTEQGDSAMYLCASSPGTATYEQYFGPGTRLTVT.

This chain connects TRBV28 to TRBJ2-7, with D hard to call. Trimming stripped 6 bases from V and 7 bases from J, with 16 bases between. Germline values: CDR1 MDHEN, CDR2 SYDVKM. The CDR3 is 13 amino acids. CDR3: CASRPVLMREQYF. CDR3 coding DNA: TGTGCCAGCAGACCCGTCCTTATGAGGGAGCAGTACTTC.

The chain recombines TRBV6-5 with TRBJ2-3, with TRBD2 matching over 10 bases. The CDR3 consists of 15 residues. The V segment lost 2 bases and the J segment 1 base; nucleotides outside the gene matches: 0. Germline CDR1 is MNHEY and CDR2 is SVGAGI. Written as DNA, the CDR3 is TGTGCCAGCAGTTACGGGACTAGCGGCACAGATACGCAGTATTTT. This gives the protein CASSYGTSGTDTQYF.

This chain uses TRBV19 with TRBJ2-5; the D gene could be TRBD1 or TRBD2 (5 bases each). Per the germline V gene, CDR1 is LNHDA and CDR2 is SQIVND (reference sequence). Trimming left V 5 bases short and J 5 bases short, with 21 bases between. The CDR3 runs 16 residues. The CDR3 spells CASSLGVVDSRETQYF. The DNA for the CDR3 is TGTGCCAGTAGTCTAGGGGTTGTGGACTCAAGGGAGACCCAGTACTTC.

This chain joins TRBV28 and TRBJ2-7, with D perhaps matching TRBD2 (7 bases). Germline assignment: CDR1 MDHEN and CDR2 SYDVKM. V was cut by 7 bases and J by 6 bases, with 19 bases left in between. This CDR3 is built from 14 residues. Here the CDR3 reads CASNSMVGGREQYF. CDR3 DNA sequence: TGTGCCAGCAACTCCATGGTGGGGGGGCGCGAGCAGTACTTC.

The chain couples TRBV28 to TRBJ1-5; TRBD1 agrees at 9 bases. V dropped 6 bases and J dropped 6; count of bases not matched to a gene: 9. CDR1 and CDR2 (germline): MDHEN, SYDVKM. The CDR3 totals 15 residues. DNA for the CDR3: TGTGCCAGCAGGGCCGGGACAGGGTCGGTTCAGCCCCAGCATTTT. This sequence encodes CASRAGTGSVQPQHF. The full variable domain, rest sourced from reference TRBV28 and TRBJ1-5, is DVKVTQSSRYLVKRTGEKVFLECVQDMDHENMFWYRQDPGLGLRLIYFSYDVKMKEKGDIPEGYSVSREKKERFSLILESASTNQTSMYLCASRAGTGSVQPQHFGDGTRLSIL.

This clone was observed a handful of times. CDR3 bases: TGTGCCAGCAGCCGCGGGGATAGCACTGAAGCTTTCTTT. It translates to CASSRGDSTEAFF. The chain carries TRBV11-3 and TRBJ1-1; unclear D gene. Per the germline V gene, CDR1 is SGHNT and CDR2 is YENEEA. V was trimmed by 5 bases and J by 4 bases, leaving 11 bases between them. The CDR3 sequence is 13 residues long.

The genes are TRBV5-1 and TRBJ2-5; the D call may be TRBD1 or TRBD2 (5 bases each). CDR1 and CDR2 from the germline V gene are SGHRS and YFSETQ. Deletions cut 0 bases from V and 1 base from J, with 10 bases between. This CDR3 contains 15 residues. DNA for the CDR3: TGCGCCAGCAGCTTGGCGGGGCGGATCCAAGAGACCCAGTACTTC. Translated: CASSLAGRIQETQYF.

V usage is TRBV10-3 and J usage is TRBJ2-7; tentative D call: TRBD1 (5 bases). This CDR3 spans 12 amino acids. The germline V and J ends were trimmed by 10 bases and 1 base, with 11 bases remaining between them. The germline gives CDR1 ENHRY, CDR2 SYGVKD. The CDR3 here is CATSDSSYEQYF. The CDR3 DNA is TGTGCCACGAGCGACAGTTCCTACGAGCAGTACTTC.

The chain is built from TRBV6-5 and TRBJ1-4; TRBD1 might be the D (6 bases). Trimming shortened V by 2 bases and J by 8 bases, and 15 bases separated the two germline ends. CDR3 length: 15 residues. Germline CDR1 MNHEY, CDR2 SVGAGI. The DNA for the CDR3 is TGTGCCAGCAGTTACGCAGAAACAGGGACGGAAAAACTGTTTTTT. Translated, it gives CASSYAETGTEKLFF.

The rearrangement joins TRBV6-1 to TRBJ1-4, with D perhaps matching TRBD1 (5 bases). CDR1 is MNHNS and CDR2 is SASEGT in the germline V gene. V dropped 6 bases and J dropped 3 bases, with 11 bases sitting between them. This CDR3 contains 14 residues. The CDR3 region is CASSTGDPNEKLFF. As DNA, the CDR3 is TGTGCCAGCAGCACAGGAGATCCTAATGAAAAACTGTTTTTT.

The chain is built from TRBV9 and TRBJ2-1, with 8 bases identical to TRBD2. Trimming cost V 4 bases and J 6 bases; bases outside gene matches: 9. Germline lookup yields CDR1 SGDLS and CDR2 YYNGEE. The CDR3 length is 15 residues. This CDR3 is CASSPGGAPINEQFF. The CDR3 DNA reads TGTGCCAGCAGCCCCGGGGGGGCGCCTATCAATGAGCAGTTCTTC.